Following are 16 T cell receptor beta chains from one sample sequenced in a study of blood T cells in healthy people across ages. A J-beta primer mix and a sample-barcoded 5' primer were used in a second PCR of about 7 to 12 cycles. One entry per CDR3 protein, called by TCRdb with MiXCR from the 5' RACE reads. The table records approximately 1.5 million distinct CDR3 sequences, about 32% of them present only once. Input material: blood. Receptors were obtained from a woman in her twenties or thirties in good health.

This clonotype was detected a few times. CDR3 loop: CSANDREYGYTF. CDR3 DNA sequence: TGCAGTGCGAACGACAGGGAATATGGCTACACCTTC. The chain combines TRBV20-1 with TRBJ1-2; 7 bases agree with TRBD1. The CDR3 sequence is 12 residues long. Germline V gives CDR1 DFQATT, CDR2 SNEGSKA (reference sequence). V lost 6 bases to trimming and J lost 5 bases; unmatched junction nucleotides: 6.

This chain connects TRBV5-6 to TRBJ1-5; 7 bases align to TRBD1. The CDR3 is 15 amino acids. V shed 7 bases and J 1 base; nucleotides not matched to a gene: 8. Germline V gene data show CDR1 as SGHDT and CDR2 as YYEEEE. The CDR3 region is CASGRGGRSNQPQHF. For the CDR3, the DNA is TGTGCCAGCGGCCGAGGGGGCAGAAGCAATCAGCCCCAGCATTTT.

The chain couples TRBV3-1 to TRBJ2-1; 8 bases match TRBD1. Germline CDR1 LGHDT, CDR2 YNNKEL (reference sequence). The CDR3 sequence is 14 residues long. V shed 0 bases, J shed 15 bases, and the junction held 10 bases outside the gene matches. The CDR3 DNA reads as TGTGCCAGCAGCCAAGAGAAGGGACAGGCTGGAATGTTCTTC. Translated: CASSQEKGQAGMFF.

The CDR3 DNA sequence: TGTGCCACCAGCAGAGATAAAGGGAGCAGGTCCACAGATACGCAGTATTTT. Translated, it gives CATSRDKGSRSTDTQYF. The chain carries TRBV15 and TRBJ2-3, with a weak D call TRBD2 (5 bases). Germline V gives CDR1 LNHNV, CDR2 YYDKDF (reference sequence). CDR3 size: 17 residues. The V end was cut by 0 bases, the J end by 2 bases, with 15 bases between.

The chain has TRBV6-1 and TRBJ1-5; perhaps TRBD1 as D (5 bases). The germline V gene has CDR1 MNHNS and CDR2 SASEGT. V gave up 5 bases and J gave up 15 bases, with 14 bases separating them. This CDR3 contains 11 residues. The CDR3 DNA is TGTGCCAGCAGTCCGGGACCCTCGTTGCATTTT. Translating gives CASSPGPSLHF.

The chain is built from TRBV6-1 and TRBJ1-5, with D possibly being TRBD1 (5 bases). The CDR3 runs 15 residues. Germline V gives CDR1 MNHNS, CDR2 SASEGT. V lost 0 bases and J lost 5, with 11 bases in between. Here the CDR3 reads CASSEAQSGYQPQHF. The CDR3 DNA follows: TGTGCCAGCAGTGAAGCGCAGTCAGGGTATCAGCCCCAGCATTTT.

V gene TRBV12-3 or TRBV12-4 combines with J gene TRBJ2-7, with 8 bases that match TRBD1. The CDR3 has 16 residues. The V and J ends lost 5 bases and 5 bases, in that order; junction bases with no gene match: 14. CDR3 loop: CASSPSYRDRTNEQYF. Written as DNA, the CDR3 is TGTGCCAGCAGTCCGTCATACCGGGACAGGACTAACGAGCAGTACTTC.

The sample holds a few counts of this clonotype. The chain joins TRBV10-2 to TRBJ2-3, with 7 bases lining up with TRBD2. The CDR3 totals 16 residues. The germline V gene has CDR1 WSHSY and CDR2 SAAADI. Trimming at V came to 5 bases and at J to 5 bases, leaving 13 bases not matched to a gene. The CDR3 nucleotides read TGCGCCAGCAGTAAGCGGGGAGAGGAACGTATAGATACGCAGTATTTT. Its translation is CASSKRGEERIDTQYF.

The rearrangement joins TRBV5-1 to TRBJ2-5; TRBD1 aligns across 9 bases. V was pared by 3 bases and J by 5 bases, with 8 bases of the junction left unmatched. The CDR3 extends over 15 amino acids. Per the germline V gene, CDR1 is SGHRS and CDR2 is YFSETQ. This CDR3 reads CASSSYRTGEETQYF. CDR3 DNA: TGCGCCAGCAGCTCGTATCGGACAGGGGAGGAGACCCAGTACTTC.

This clonotype was seen at least ten times. The CDR3 coding sequence is TGTGCCATCACCCCTGGGCCACGAAGCTCCTACGAGCAGTACTTC. It translates to CAITPGPRSSYEQYF. The chain couples TRBV10-3 to TRBJ2-7, with D unresolved. The CDR3 is 15 amino acids. V was clipped by 7 bases and J by 0 bases, with 16 bases between them. Germline V CDR1 and CDR2: ENHRY, SYGVKD.

The rearrangement uses TRBV27 and TRBJ2-1; TRBD2 might be the D (6 bases). CDR3 length: 15 residues. The V gene's germline CDR1 is MNHEY and CDR2 SMNVEV (reference sequence). Trimming removed 6 bases from V and 4 bases from J, with 16 bases in between. CDR3: CASSPRRERYNEQFF. CDR3 coding DNA: TGTGCCAGCAGCCCTCGGAGGGAACGATACAATGAGCAGTTCTTC.

This chain links TRBV29-1 with TRBJ2-1, with D maybe TRBD2 (6 bases). The CDR3 covers 12 residues. Per the germline V gene, CDR1 is SQVTM and CDR2 is ANQGSEA. Trimming left V 6 bases short and J 2 bases short, with 8 bases between. CDR3 DNA sequence: TGCAGCGTATGGGGGGCCTACAATGAGCAGTTCTTC. This sequence encodes CSVWGAYNEQFF.

This clonotype was seen many times. This rearrangement joins TRBV7-3 to TRBJ2-5, with D possibly being TRBD1 (5 bases). CDR1 is SGHTA, CDR2 FQGTGA, per germline. Trimming left V 3 bases short and J 1 base short, with 15 bases between. CDR3 length equals 16 residues. For the CDR3, the DNA is TGTGCCAGCAGCTTCCAGGCAGGGCTGGGCCAAGAGACCCAGTACTTC. Its protein product is CASSFQAGLGQETQYF.

The chain has TRBV10-3 and TRBJ2-1; 14 positions agree with TRBD2. This CDR3 spans 16 amino acids. The germline gives CDR1 ENHRY, CDR2 SYGVKD. J was trimmed by 6 bases and V by 2 bases; bases with no gene match: 3. In nucleotides, the CDR3 is TGTGCCATCAGTGAGCCGACTAGCGGGGGGGCCAATGAGCAGTTCTTC. As protein: CAISEPTSGGANEQFF.

This clonotype was seen only a few times. V is TRBV6-1 and J is TRBJ1-5; 8 nucleotides agree with TRBD1. Germline-derived CDR1 and CDR2 are MNHNS and SASEGT. The CDR3 is made up of 16 amino acids. V dropped 7 bases and J dropped 5; count of bases not matched to a gene: 13. The chain's CDR3 is CASKPHGQGEYQPQHF. CDR3 in DNA: TGTGCCAGCAAGCCCCACGGACAGGGTGAATATCAGCCCCAGCATTTT.

This clonotype was seen only a few times. The chain joins TRBV4-1 to TRBJ1-4; weak D call: TRBD1 (5 bases). Per germline, CDR1 MGHRA and CDR2 YSYEKL. Trimming left V 1 base short and J 7 bases short, with 13 bases between. The CDR3 is made up of 15 amino acids. CDR3 nucleotide sequence: TGCGCCAGCAGCCAAGTCGAAGGGGCGATTGAAAAACTGTTTTTT. Its protein is CASSQVEGAIEKLFF.